The clone carrying this T cell receptor beta chain has a handful of counts. Its specificity is not known. The data are from a study of response to subunit inactivated influenza vaccine. TCRdb recomputed calls from the RT-PCR reads with MiXCR, one row per CDR3 protein. The sample has approximately 480,000 distinct CDR3 sequences, 9.5% to 13% seen once. The study's findings and limits: That few new T cells are recruited by each seasonal influenza vaccination was the authors' suggestion.

With 3 bases clipped from V and 2 bases from J, the junction kept 10 bases outside the gene matches. CDR1 and CDR2 (germline): KGHDR, SFDVKD. This CDR3 contains 17 residues. The material was PBMCs from blood, obtained roughly 6 weeks after vaccination. The chain employs TRBV24-1 and TRBJ2-5; 8 positions agree with TRBD1. The clonotype originates from a man aged 50-59 years who received an inactivated influenza vaccine. The CDR3 coding sequence is TGTGCCACCAGTGATCCCAGGACAGGGACCACGCAAGAGACCCAGTACTTC. Its protein is CATSDPRTGTTQETQYF.